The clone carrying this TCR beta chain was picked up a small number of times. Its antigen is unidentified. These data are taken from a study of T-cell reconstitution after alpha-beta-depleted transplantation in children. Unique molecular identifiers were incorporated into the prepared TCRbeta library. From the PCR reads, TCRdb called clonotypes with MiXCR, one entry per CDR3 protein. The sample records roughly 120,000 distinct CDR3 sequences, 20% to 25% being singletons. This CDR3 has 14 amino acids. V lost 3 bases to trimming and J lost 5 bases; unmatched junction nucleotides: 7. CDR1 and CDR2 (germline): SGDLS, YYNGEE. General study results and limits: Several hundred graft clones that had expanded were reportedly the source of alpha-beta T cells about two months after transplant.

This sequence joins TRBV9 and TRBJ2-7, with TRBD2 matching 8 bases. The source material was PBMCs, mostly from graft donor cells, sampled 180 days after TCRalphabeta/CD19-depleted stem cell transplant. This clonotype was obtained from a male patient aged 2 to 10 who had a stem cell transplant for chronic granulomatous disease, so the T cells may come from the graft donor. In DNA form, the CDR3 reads TGTGCCAGCAGCGCGAGCGGGGGTCCGAACGAGCAGTACTTC. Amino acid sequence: CASSASGGPNEQYF.